These 29 T cell receptor beta chains came from one sample sequenced in a study of cytomegalovirus exposure and HLA in healthy donors. This PCR relied on a set of 60 Vbeta primers and 13 Jbeta primers. Assay used: immunoSEQ multiplex PCR; TCRdb lists only in-frame clones, some missing. Its clone listing holds some 84,000 clones. Sequencing was done on a sample of PBMCs. These receptors were collected from a man aged 50 to 60 in good health and CMV-seronegative.

The chain uses TRBV10-2 and TRBJ2-7; 11 positions match TRBD2. CDR3 length: 15 residues. The V segment lost 6 bases and the J segment 2 bases; nucleotides outside the gene matches: 6. CDR1 is WSHSY and CDR2 is SAAADI in the germline V gene. The CDR3 protein is CASSGVLAGAYEQYF. In nucleotides, the CDR3 is TGCGCCAGCAGCGGAGTACTAGCGGGGGCCTACGAGCAGTACTTC.

This sequence joins TRBV28 and TRBJ1-2; D might be TRBD1 (6 bases). The CDR3 contains 14 residues. The V gene lost 5 bases and the J gene lost 3 bases, with 13 bases spanning the gap. CDR1 is MDHEN and CDR2 is SYDVKM in the germline V gene. CDR3 bases: TGTGCCAGCAGTCCGGGACAAAAAGACTATGGCTACACCTTC. It translates to CASSPGQKDYGYTF.

The chain combines TRBV6-5 with TRBJ1-1, with D hard to call. Germline-derived CDR1 and CDR2 are MNHEY and SVGAGI. The CDR3 is 15 residues long. Trimming stripped 5 bases from V and 8 bases from J, with 21 bases between. The CDR3 sequence: CASSRSWGGLGEAFF. The CDR3 region has the DNA TGTGCCAGCAGTAGATCCTGGGGAGGGCTAGGCGAAGCTTTCTTT.

The chain links TRBV6-5 to TRBJ1-6; D is unclear. The V end was cut by 4 bases, the J end by 12 bases, with 13 bases between. Germline CDR1 MNHEY, CDR2 SVGAGI. This CDR3 contains 13 residues. The CDR3 loop is CASSSEETLPLHF. Written as DNA, the CDR3 is TGTGCCAGCAGTTCCGAGGAGACTTTACCCCTCCACTTT.

The chain combines TRBV18 with TRBJ2-2, with D uncertain. Germline CDR1 is KGHSH and CDR2 is LQKENI. This CDR3 comprises 12 residues. Trimming took off 7 bases at V and 5 bases at J, with 8 bases between the two ends. The CDR3 coding sequence is TGTGCCAGCTTCTATATGACCGGGGAGCTGTTTTTT. It translates to CASFYMTGELFF.

The chain carries TRBV2 and TRBJ1-5, with 7 bases fitting TRBD1. The V segment lost 7 bases and the J segment 2 bases; nucleotides outside the gene matches: 2. The germline V gene encodes CDR1 SNHLY and CDR2 FYNNEI. CDR3 length: 13 residues. The DNA of the CDR3 is TGTGCCAGCACTCAGGGGGGCAATCAGCCCCAGCATTTT. Residues: CASTQGGNQPQHF. Filled out from reference TRBV2 and TRBJ1-5, the complete variable domain reads EPEVTQTPSHQVTQMGQEVILRCVPISNHLYFYWYRQILGQKVEFLVSFYNNEISEKSEIFDDQFSVERPDGSNFTLKIRSTKLEDSAMYFCASTQGGNQPQHFGDGTRLSIL.

J is TRBJ2-7 and V is TRBV6-1; TRBD1 aligns across 10 bases. Looked up from germline, CDR1 is MNHNS and CDR2 is SASEGT. The CDR3 length is 15 residues. The ends lost 2 bases at V and 5 bases at J; junction bases unmatched: 6. The DNA for the CDR3 is TGTGCCAGCAGTGAAATGACAGGGGGCTGGGACGAGCAGTACTTC. This encodes CASSEMTGGWDEQYF.

V usage is TRBV2 and J usage is TRBJ1-2; D remains unclear. Per germline, CDR1 SNHLY and CDR2 FYNNEI. The CDR3 contains 15 residues. V gave up 5 bases and J gave up 0 bases, with 13 bases separating them. For the CDR3, the DNA is TGTGCCAGCAGTAGCCGTACAGAAGCTAACTATGGCTACACCTTC. Its translation is CASSSRTEANYGYTF. Drawing the rest from reference TRBV2 and TRBJ1-2, the complete variable domain is EPEVTQTPSHQVTQMGQEVILRCVPISNHLYFYWYRQILGQKVEFLVSFYNNEISEKSEIFDDQFSVERPDGSNFTLKIRSTKLEDSAMYFCASSSRTEANYGYTFGSGTRLTVV.

J is TRBJ1-1 and V is TRBV7-3; 10 bases agree with TRBD1. The ends lost 2 bases at V and 5 bases at J; junction bases unmatched: 5. CDR1 is SGHTA and CDR2 is FQGTGA in the germline V gene. CDR3 length: 15 amino acids. CDR3 bases: TGTGCCAGCAGCTTAGACGGGACAGGGGTTACTGAAGCTTTCTTT. Translating gives CASSLDGTGVTEAFF.

The V gene is TRBV15, the J gene TRBJ2-3; TRBD2 aligns across 8 bases. This CDR3 has 14 amino acids. The germline CDR1 and CDR2 sequences are LNHNV and YYDKDF (reference sequence). V gave up 6 bases and J gave up 5 bases; unmatched junction bases: 7. The CDR3 coding sequence is TGTGCCACCAGTAACTCCGGGGGGGGAGATACGCAGTATTTT. Translating gives CATSNSGGGDTQYF.

V and J are TRBV5-1 and TRBJ2-5; TRBD2 matches 9 bases. The germline gives CDR1 SGHRS, CDR2 YFSETQ. The CDR3 has 14 residues. V lost 6 bases to trimming and J lost 2 bases; unmatched junction nucleotides: 5. The CDR3 region is CASNAGGIQETQYF. For the CDR3, the DNA is TGCGCCAGCAATGCGGGAGGGATACAAGAGACCCAGTACTTC.

V gene TRBV20-1 combines with J gene TRBJ2-5; 7 bases agree with TRBD1. V was clipped by 8 bases and J by 2 bases; unmatched bases: 2. The V gene's germline CDR1 is DFQATT and CDR2 SNEGSKA (reference sequence). CDR3 size: 11 residues. The CDR3 DNA follows: TGCAGTTCGGACAGGCAAGAGACCCAGTACTTC. As protein: CSSDRQETQYF.

J is TRBJ1-2 and V is TRBV29-1; TRBD1 matches 10 bases. The CDR3 spans 13 residues. Germline V CDR1 and CDR2: SQVTM, ANQGSEA. V gave up 3 bases and J gave up 8 bases; unmatched junction bases: 6. CDR3 nucleotide sequence: TGCAGCGTTGAGCAGGGACAGGGGACGGGCTACACCTTC. It encodes CSVEQGQGTGYTF.

The chain employs TRBV6-5 and TRBJ1-2, with 9 bases lining up with TRBD1. The germline V gene has CDR1 MNHEY and CDR2 SVGAGI. The CDR3 sequence is 15 residues long. The junction had 10 bases not matched to a gene; V was cut back by 6 bases and J by 5 bases. CDR3 in amino acids: CASRGVGTGWYGYTF. CDR3 DNA: TGTGCCAGCAGGGGGGTCGGGACAGGGTGGTATGGCTACACCTTC.

A word on this clone: One end of the junction is discordant with germline, which a read error may explain. The chain combines TRBV6-1 with TRBJ1-1; D may be TRBD1 (5 bases). Germline CDR1 reads MNHNS; CDR2 reads SASEGT. The length of the CDR3 is 13 residues. CDR3 nucleotides: TGTGCCAGCAGTGAATTTGACAGCCAAAGGCCCATCTTT. The encoded protein is CASSEFDSQRPIF.

Turning to this clone: This CDR3 is also generated by other DNA sequences in the sample. The chain employs TRBV28 and TRBJ2-3, with 10 bases aligning to TRBD1. Germline CDR1 and CDR2: MDHEN and SYDVKM. This CDR3 comprises 13 residues. Unmatched junction bases numbered 2, after V lost 7 bases and J lost 4 bases. CDR3 in DNA: TGTGCCAGCAATGGACAGGGGGCAGATACGCAGTATTTT. It specifies CASNGQGADTQYF.

V usage is TRBV2 and J usage is TRBJ1-2; 7 bases map to TRBD1. The germline V gene has CDR1 SNHLY and CDR2 FYNNEI. J was trimmed by 4 bases and V by 3 bases; bases with no gene match: 2. The CDR3 runs to 13 residues. The chain's CDR3 is CASSESGGYGYTF. The DNA for the CDR3 is TGTGCCAGCAGTGAGTCAGGGGGCTATGGCTACACCTTC.

CDR3 bases: TGTGCCAGCAGCCACAGGGAATTGGGGGGCTACACCTTC. It translates to CASSHRELGGYTF. The genes are TRBV9 and TRBJ1-2; D is possibly TRBD1 (6 bases). This CDR3 region has 13 residues. Trimming took 4 bases from V and 8 from J, leaving 15 bases between them. In germline, CDR1 is SGDLS, CDR2 YYNGEE.

This chain uses TRBV7-2 with TRBJ1-2; TRBD1 agrees at 11 bases. Germline V gene data show CDR1 as SGHTA and CDR2 as FQGNSA. The CDR3 length is 15 residues. V was clipped by 5 bases and J by 8 bases; unmatched bases: 10. The CDR3 loop reads CASSTRTGGTGGYTF. The CDR3 coding sequence is TGTGCCAGCAGCACCCGGACAGGGGGCACGGGGGGCTACACCTTC.

The chain uses TRBV28 and TRBJ2-7; 7 bases agree with TRBD2. J was trimmed by 6 bases and V by 4 bases; bases with no gene match: 12. Germline V CDR1 and CDR2: MDHEN, SYDVKM. This CDR3 contains 15 residues. Written as DNA, the CDR3 is TGTGCCAGCAGTTCCTCCGGGACCCCGGGGGGCGAGCAGTACTTC. Amino acids: CASSSSGTPGGEQYF.

The V and J genes are TRBV7-3 and TRBJ1-1; 10 positions match TRBD1. This CDR3 is built from 17 residues. The junction had 13 bases not matched to a gene; V was cut back by 5 bases and J by 4 bases. Germline CDR1 is SGHTA and CDR2 is FQGTGA. CDR3 in amino acids: CASSPTDRGRWGTEAFF. The CDR3, as DNA: TGTGCCAGCAGCCCAACAGACAGGGGGCGCTGGGGCACTGAAGCTTTCTTT.

The chain uses TRBV28 and TRBJ1-1; D might be TRBD1 (5 bases). Trimming removed 4 bases at V and 5 bases at J, with 11 bases between. There are 13 residues in the CDR3. From germline, CDR1 is MDHEN and CDR2 SYDVKM. The CDR3 spells CASSSGEGTEAFF. In DNA, the CDR3 is TGTGCCAGCAGTTCGGGGGAAGGGACTGAAGCTTTCTTT.

The rearrangement uses TRBV4-3 and TRBJ2-7; 8 bases align to TRBD1. The CDR3 extends over 15 amino acids. V lost 0 bases, J lost 3 bases, and 4 bases stayed unmatched. Germline V gene sequence: CDR1 LGHNA, CDR2 YSLEER. The CDR3 region is CASSQEQGVYYEQYF. DNA of the CDR3: TGCGCCAGCAGCCAAGAACAGGGGGTCTACTACGAGCAGTACTTC.

J is TRBJ1-6 and V is TRBV5-4, with a possible D match to TRBD1 (6 bases). With 7 bases removed from V and 4 bases from J, the gap between germline ends came to 15 bases. This CDR3 contains 15 residues. Germline CDR1 is SGHNT and CDR2 is YYREEE (reference sequence). CDR3 DNA sequence: TGTGCCAGCGGAGGTTCAGGGGTATATAATTCACCCCTCCACTTT. The encoded protein is CASGGSGVYNSPLHF.

V usage is TRBV15 and J usage is TRBJ2-7; the D is unclear. The CDR3 runs to 13 residues. The germline V and J ends were trimmed by 2 bases and 3 bases, with 8 bases remaining between them. Germline V gives CDR1 LNHNV, CDR2 YYDKDF (reference sequence). CDR3 sequence: CATSRPDNYEQYF. The CDR3 nucleotides read TGTGCCACCAGCAGACCCGACAACTACGAGCAGTACTTC. The variable domain in full, with the rest retrieved from reference TRBV15 and TRBJ2-7, is DAMVIQNPRYQVTQFGKPVTLSCSQTLNHNVMYWYQQKSSQAPKLLFHYYDKDFNNEADTPDNFQSRRPNTSFCFLDIRSPGLGDTAMYLCATSRPDNYEQYFGPGTRLTVT.

The J gene is TRBJ2-3, the V gene TRBV28, with 11 bases lining up with TRBD2. In germline, CDR1 is MDHEN, CDR2 SYDVKM. The ends lost 6 bases at V and 3 bases at J; junction bases unmatched: 5. CDR3 length: 15 residues. This chain's CDR3 is CASSPSGGLTDTQYF. Here the CDR3 DNA reads TGTGCCAGCAGCCCTAGCGGGGGGTTAACAGATACGCAGTATTTT.

The V and J genes are TRBV27 and TRBJ1-1; D gene uncertain. CDR1 is MNHEY and CDR2 is SMNVEV in the germline V gene (reference sequence). This CDR3 contains 14 residues. Trimming left V 3 bases short and J 2 bases short, with 10 bases between. For the CDR3, the DNA is TGTGCCAGCAGTTTCCGGGTACACAACACTGAAGCTTTCTTT. Translating gives CASSFRVHNTEAFF.

This chain uses TRBV11-3 with TRBJ1-1; D possibly corresponds to TRBD1 (6 bases). V was pared by 5 bases and J by 7 bases, with 11 bases between. Per germline, CDR1 SGHNT and CDR2 YENEEA. The CDR3 is made up of 12 amino acids. This CDR3 reads CASSLQGSEAFF. CDR3 in DNA: TGTGCCAGCAGCCTACAGGGTAGTGAAGCTTTCTTT.

The CDR3 reads CASSLQGNEQFF. CDR3 in DNA: TGTGCCAGCAGCTTACAGGGAAATGAGCAGTTCTTC. The chain employs TRBV7-8 and TRBJ2-1; tentative D call: TRBD1 (5 bases). CDR1 SGHVS and CDR2 FQNEAQ come from the germline V gene. This CDR3 is 12 amino acids long. V lost 2 bases to trimming and J lost 7 bases, with 6 bases between them. Supplemented by reference TRBV7-8 and TRBJ2-1, the full variable domain reads GAGVSQSPRYKVAKRGQDVALRCDPISGHVSLFWYQQALGQGPEFLTYFQNEAQLDKSGLPSDRFFAERPEGSVSTLKIQRTQQEDSAVYLCASSLQGNEQFFGPGTRLTVL.